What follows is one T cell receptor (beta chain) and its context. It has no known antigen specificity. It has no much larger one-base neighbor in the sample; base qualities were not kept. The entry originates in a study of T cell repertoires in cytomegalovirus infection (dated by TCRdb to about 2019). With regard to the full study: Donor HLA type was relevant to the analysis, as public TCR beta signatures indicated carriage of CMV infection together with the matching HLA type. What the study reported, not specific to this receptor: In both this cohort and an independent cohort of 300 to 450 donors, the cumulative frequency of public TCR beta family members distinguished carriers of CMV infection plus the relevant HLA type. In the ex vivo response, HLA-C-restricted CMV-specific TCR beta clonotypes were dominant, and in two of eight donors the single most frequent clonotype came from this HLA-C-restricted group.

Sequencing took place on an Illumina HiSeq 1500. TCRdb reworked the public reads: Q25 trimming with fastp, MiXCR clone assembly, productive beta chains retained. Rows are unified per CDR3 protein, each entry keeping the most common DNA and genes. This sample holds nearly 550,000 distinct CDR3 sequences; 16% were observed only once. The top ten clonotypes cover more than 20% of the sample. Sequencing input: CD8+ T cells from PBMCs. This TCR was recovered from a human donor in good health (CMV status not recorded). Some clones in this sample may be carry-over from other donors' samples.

CDR3 sequence: CASSLGPGESYEQYF. Read as DNA, the sequence is TGTGCCAGCAGCTTAGGTCCGGGCGAGTCCTACGAGCAGTACTTC. The sequence is built from TRBV7-9 and TRBJ2-7; too little of a D gene remains to name it. The CDR3 goes from the cysteine to the phenylalanine over 15 residues. The kept DNA is CDR3 alone, 45 bases in frame from the first base. V drops 1 base and J drops 1 base, leaving 11 bases in between. CDR1 and CDR2 were assigned from the germline V gene (reference sequence) as SEHNR and FQNEAQ. Where the CDR3 stops, the reference TRBV7-9 and TRBJ2-7 genes take over; the full variable domain is DTGVSQNPRHKITKRGQNVTFRCDPISEHNRLYWYRQTLGQGPEFLTYFQNEAQLEKSRLLSDRFSAERPKGSFSTLEIQRTEQGDSAMYLCASSLGPGESYEQYFGPGTRLTVT.